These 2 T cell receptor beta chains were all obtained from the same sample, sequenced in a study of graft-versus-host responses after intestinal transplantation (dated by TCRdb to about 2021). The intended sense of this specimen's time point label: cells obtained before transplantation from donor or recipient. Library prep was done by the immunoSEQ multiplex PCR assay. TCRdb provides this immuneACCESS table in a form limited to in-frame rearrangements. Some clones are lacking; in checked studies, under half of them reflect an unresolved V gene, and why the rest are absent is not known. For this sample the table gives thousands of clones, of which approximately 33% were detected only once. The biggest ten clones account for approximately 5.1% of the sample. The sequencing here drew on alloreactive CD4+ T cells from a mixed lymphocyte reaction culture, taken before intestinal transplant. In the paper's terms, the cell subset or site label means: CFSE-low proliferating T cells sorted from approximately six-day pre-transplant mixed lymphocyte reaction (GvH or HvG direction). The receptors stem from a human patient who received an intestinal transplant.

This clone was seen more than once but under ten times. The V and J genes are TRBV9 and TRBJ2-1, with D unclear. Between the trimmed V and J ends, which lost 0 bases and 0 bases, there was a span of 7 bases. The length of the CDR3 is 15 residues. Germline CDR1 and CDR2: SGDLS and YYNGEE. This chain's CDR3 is CASSVGTFSYNEQFF. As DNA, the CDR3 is TGTGCCAGCAGCGTAGGAACTTTCTCCTACAATGAGCAGTTCTTC. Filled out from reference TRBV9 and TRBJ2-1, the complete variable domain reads DSGVTQTPKHLITATGQRVTLRCSPRSGDLSVYWYQQSLDQGLQFLIQYYNGEERAKGNILERFSAQQFPDLHSELNLSSLELGDSALYFCASSVGTFSYNEQFFGPGTRLTVL.

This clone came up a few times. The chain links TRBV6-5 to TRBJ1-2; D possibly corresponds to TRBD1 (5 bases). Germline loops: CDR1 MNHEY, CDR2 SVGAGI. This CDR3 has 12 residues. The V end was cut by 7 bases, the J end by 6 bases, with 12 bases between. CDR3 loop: CASNSLGDGYTF. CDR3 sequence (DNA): TGTGCCAGCAACTCCTTAGGGGATGGCTACACCTTC.